The clone carrying this TCR beta chain was counted between two and nine times. The antigen is not known. The germline gives CDR1 LNHNV, CDR2 YYDKDF (reference sequence). Trimming took off 5 bases at V and 3 bases at J, with 11 bases between the two ends. This CDR3 is built from 14 residues. Unique molecular identifiers were incorporated when the TCRbeta library was constructed. TCRdb re-derived calls from the PCR reads in MiXCR, one entry per CDR3 protein. The sample shows some 460,000 distinct CDR3 sequences, around 16% of them seen only once. The sample originates from a study of T-cell reconstitution after alpha-beta-depleted transplantation in children. Study observations and caveats: The study reportedly traced alpha-beta T cells about two months after transplant to several hundred expanded graft clones. T cells produced anew were the main source of T-cell counts and diversity one year after transplant.

The chain links TRBV15 to TRBJ2-1, with D perhaps matching TRBD1 or TRBD2 (6 bases each). This receptor was taken from a boy in the first two years of life who had a stem cell transplant for Wiskott-Aldrich syndrome, so the T cells may come from the graft donor. The material was PBMCs, mostly from graft donor cells, obtained 360 days after TCRalphabeta/CD19-depleted stem cell transplant. The CDR3 nucleotides are TGTGCCACCAGCCCGGGGGCTGACTACAATGAGCAGTTCTTC. Protein product: CATSPGADYNEQFF.